Following are 12 T cell receptor beta chains from one sample sequenced in a study of blood T cell repertoires in COVID-19. Clones were sequenced by immunoSEQ multiplex PCR, and TCRdb holds only the in-frame ones, with some missing. This table has about 100,000 clones, around nine tenths appearing once. What was sequenced was peripheral blood. All receptors derive from a woman in her 30s with acute or convalescent COVID-19.

This chain uses TRBV7-2 with TRBJ2-5, with 8 nucleotides matching TRBD1. With V trimmed by 1 base and J by 6 bases, 7 bases remained unmatched. CDR1 is SGHTA and CDR2 is FQGNSA in the germline V gene. The CDR3 contains 15 residues. In DNA form, the CDR3 reads TGTGCCAGCAGCTTAGAGCCAGGGGGCATAAAGACCCAGTACTTC. Protein product: CASSLEPGGIKTQYF.

For this clone: Other nucleotide sequences in the sample specify the same CDR3. This chain uses TRBV11-3 with TRBJ1-1; D gene unclear. With 0 bases removed from V and 1 base from J, the gap between germline ends came to 3 bases. Looked up from germline, CDR1 is SGHNT and CDR2 is YENEEA. This CDR3 spans 13 amino acids. The CDR3: CASSLDRNTEAFF. CDR3 nucleotide sequence: TGTGCCAGCAGCTTAGATAGGAACACTGAAGCTTTCTTT.

The gene calls are TRBV7-8 and TRBJ2-7, with TRBD1 as a possible D gene (6 bases). The V and J ends lost 5 bases and 2 bases respectively, with 16 bases between them. The CDR3 sequence is 15 residues long. CDR1 is SGHVS, CDR2 FQNEAQ, per germline. The CDR3 region has the DNA TGTGCCAGCAGCCGTGACAGGCTACGAACCTACGAGCAGTACTTC. Its translation: CASSRDRLRTYEQYF. The full variable domain, in which reference TRBV7-8 and TRBJ2-7 provide the parts outside the CDR3, is GAGVSQSPRYKVAKRGQDVALRCDPISGHVSLFWYQQALGQGPEFLTYFQNEAQLDKSGLPSDRFFAERPEGSVSTLKIQRTQQEDSAVYLCASSRDRLRTYEQYFGPGTRLTVT.

This chain connects TRBV5-4 to TRBJ1-4; no firm D call. Germline loops: CDR1 SGHNT, CDR2 YYREEE (reference sequence). Trimming left V 0 bases short and J 4 bases short, with 10 bases between. This CDR3 is built from 15 residues. The CDR3 nucleotides are TGTGCCAGCAGCTTGGATCTAGGGAGTAATGAAAAACTGTTTTTT. This encodes CASSLDLGSNEKLFF.

The chain joins TRBV19 to TRBJ1-4; tentatively, D is TRBD1 (5 bases). Per germline, CDR1 LNHDA and CDR2 SQIVND (reference sequence). V lost 8 bases and J 0 bases, leaving 16 bases between the germline ends. CDR3 length equals 16 residues. The DNA of the CDR3 is TGTGCCAGTCAGCCGGCGACGACAGCAACTAATGAAAAACTGTTTTTT. This codes for CASQPATTATNEKLFF.

CDR3 coding DNA: TGTGCCAGCAGCCAATTTTTGGGGCTTGAGACCCAGTACTTC. Translating it yields CASSQFLGLETQYF. The chain combines TRBV4-2 with TRBJ2-5, with D possibly TRBD1 on 5 matching bases. From germline, CDR1 is LGHNA and CDR2 YNFKEQ. V dropped 2 bases and J dropped 5 bases, with 12 bases sitting between them. This CDR3 region has 14 residues.

The chain joins TRBV9 to TRBJ1-2; D is uncertain. This CDR3 spans 13 amino acids. The germline gives CDR1 SGDLS, CDR2 YYNGEE. V dropped 2 bases and J dropped 2 bases, with 7 bases sitting between them. CDR3 amino acids: CASSVTENYGYTF. Here the CDR3 DNA reads TGTGCCAGCAGCGTCACGGAGAACTATGGCTACACCTTC.

The chain employs TRBV19 and TRBJ2-7; D unresolved. Looked up from germline, CDR1 is LNHDA and CDR2 is SQIVND (reference sequence). V was clipped by 5 bases and J by 2 bases, with 13 bases between them. The CDR3 is 14 residues long. The DNA for the CDR3 is TGTGCCAGTAGTGTGTGGCCCGGAGCCTACGAGCAGTACTTC. Translated: CASSVWPGAYEQYF.

The rearrangement joins TRBV4-1 to TRBJ1-2; 7 nucleotides line up with TRBD1. V lost 1 base, J lost 6 bases, and 8 bases stayed unmatched. The CDR3 runs to 15 residues. The germline V gene encodes CDR1 MGHRA and CDR2 YSYEKL. CDR3 residues: CASSQVVAGQHGYTF. CDR3 in DNA: TGCGCCAGCAGCCAAGTTGTAGCGGGACAGCATGGCTACACCTTC.

This clone was counted many times. The chain carries TRBV28 and TRBJ2-4; D remains ambiguous. Germline-derived CDR1 and CDR2 are MDHEN and SYDVKM. CDR3 size: 14 residues. V was cut by 8 bases and J by 0 bases, with 11 bases left in between. CDR3 residues: CASRKRLAKNIQYF. The CDR3 coding sequence is TGTGCCAGCCGGAAGAGACTAGCCAAAAACATTCAGTACTTC.

The J gene is TRBJ1-1, the V gene TRBV4-3; 8 bases match TRBD1. Germline V lookup: CDR1 LGHNA, CDR2 YSLEER. J gave up 1 base and V 4 bases, and 5 bases lay outside the gene matches. This CDR3 is built from 15 residues. The DNA for the CDR3 is TGCGCCAGCAGCCTCGAAGGGACAGGGAACACTGAAGCTTTCTTT. Protein product: CASSLEGTGNTEAFF.

The chain joins TRBV3-1 (or the pseudogene TRBV3-2) to TRBJ1-5, with D perhaps TRBD1 (6 bases). The CDR3 consists of 13 residues. The V end was cut by 3 bases, the J end by 9 bases, with 12 bases between. Germline CDR1 LGHDT, CDR2 YNNKEL (reference sequence). The CDR3 region is CASSQGHTWPQHF. DNA for the CDR3: TGTGCCAGCAGCCAGGGACACACATGGCCCCAGCATTTT.